This T cell receptor (beta chain) originates from a study of shared clonotypes between healthy human individuals (dated by TCRdb to about 2020). As for the study more broadly: The cohort included a few men and a couple of women between 18 and 49 years of age. Leukapheresis yielded between about 0.85 and 9 billion PBMCs per donor. For each donor, CD4 naive and CD4 memory were each given three plates, CD8 naive was given two plates, and CD8 memory was given one plate. The study deeply sequenced blood TCR repertoires of roughly five healthy adults to estimate repertoire size and the extent of clonotype sharing between individuals. To increase sequencing depth and limit assay-specific biases, TCR repertoire library preparation and sequencing were carried out by different laboratories using diverse techniques. Overall study results and their limits: Naive subsets generally had larger estimated clonotype richness than memory subsets. Because the study included only a small number of donors, the genetic and exposure-history diversity represented was limited. Compared with non-shared clonotypes, the clonotypes found in all four sorted-subset donors had higher generation probabilities. Sampling was limited to blood, and TCR repertoires in tissue likely differ from TCR repertoires in blood. Incomplete sequencing was indicated by rarefaction of sorted-subset datasets, despite the large sequencing depth. About 5% of naive CD4, around 4% of naive CD8, roughly 2.4% of memory CD4, and approximately 0.39% of memory CD8 clonotypes were shared across a few donors. Pairwise subsampling indicated that sequencing depth was expected to affect the degree of clonotype sharing among donors.

The donors were healthy, HIV-negative adults who had no recently reported acute infections or vaccinations. Only Caucasian adults living in Nashville, Tennessee, USA were represented among the donors. CD4+ T cells were enriched by magnetic negative selection, after which naive cells were positively selected on CD45RA and the negative fraction was taken as the memory subset. Blood was obtained by leukapheresis, after which PBMCs were separated by Ficoll-Histopaque density gradient centrifugation and cryopreserved in liquid nitrogen vapor phase. Analytical flow cytometry was used to check the purity and quantity of every magnetically sorted T cell population. Genomic DNA was isolated from each sorted fraction and quantified by UV absorbance on a Nanodrop 2000c. Including the terminal cysteine and phenylalanine, the CDR3 comprises 9 residues. This entry keeps only the CDR3 DNA: 27 bases, framed from base 1. Via the germline V gene (reference sequence), CDR1 is WNHNN and CDR2 SYGVQD. The junction carries 2 bases between V and J, which are trimmed by 7 bases and 5 bases respectively.

In regard to this clone: What this receptor recognizes is not known. A much more abundant neighbour one base away suggests this may be a read error.

TCR CDR3 regions were amplified from genomic DNA by multiplex PCR using the deep immunoSEQ assay. Extracted genomic DNA from each cell subset was spread evenly across all wells of several immunoSEQ 96-well plates, with each plate serving as a replicate. For sorted subsets, approximately 210 ng of genomic DNA, equivalent to tens of thousands of T cell genomes, went into each replicate PCR. Purified libraries were quantified with a Qubit 3.0 fluorometer, sized on a Bioanalyzer 2100, and re-quantified with the KAPA Library Quantification kit. Every immunoSEQ 96-well plate was sequenced on a separate single-read 150-cycle Illumina NextSeq 550 flow cell. Per the source publication's procedure: Because the immunoSEQ output held only junctional sequences and lacked quality scores, the filtering could not match the filtering applied to full-length reads. Sequences were annotated with PyIR, a Python wrapper for IgBLAST v1.9, and V/J genes and CDR3 were assigned using IMGT germline references. Reads were filtered out if the reads had weak V/J assignments (E-value above 1e-6), no CDR3, stop codons, out-of-frame junctions, or ambiguous translated residues. A V3J clonotype was defined by an identical inferred V gene, J gene, and CDR3 amino acid sequence. Percentage overlap between repertoires was calculated by dividing the number of shared unique clonotypes by the size of the smaller repertoire. Three approaches were used to assess repertoire richness: RTK rarefaction, the Chao1 estimator, and Recon v2.1 estimates of unobserved clonotypes. Generation probabilities were computed with OLGA for all TCRbeta clonotypes obtained by the gDNA method from a handful of donors. In TCRdb, the immuneACCESS table is reduced to in-frame sequences with V and J assigned. These tables do not hold every clone; where another copy was compared, an unresolved V gene accounts for under half, and the others remain unexplained. The DNA gave D and trimming, while V, J and clone size come from that table. Within this sample are roughly 1,100,000 clones, with around 75% of them counted one time only. In total, the top ten clones hold roughly 1.5% of the sample.

The chain couples TRBV10-1 to TRBJ2-5; there is no confident call for the D gene. The clonotype comes from a man younger than 35 in good health. Sequencing was done on a sample of memory CD4+ T cells sorted from blood. The label giving this sample's cell subset or site can be read as: CD45RA-negative fraction. The DNA sequence reads TGCGCCAGCACGGAGACCCAGTACTTC. Its coded protein is CASTETQYF.